One TCR beta chain is described in this entry. Its specificity is unknown. The sample belongs to a study of cytomegalovirus exposure and HLA in healthy donors. Study-level findings and limits: Roughly even sequencing depth across donors was the assumption behind the presence/absence analyses. TCR beta V- and J-gene trimming was later associated with a missense DCLRE1C variant. Among the most significant clusters, several appeared linked to common viral pathogens in a later analysis. Both high specificity and high sensitivity reportedly marked the classifier's diagnosis of cytomegalovirus status.

A multiplex PCR was run with 60 Vbeta primers and 13 Jbeta primers. TCRdb keeps only in-frame clones here, not all; method: immunoSEQ multiplex PCR. The table shows over 150,000 clones, with roughly 75% occurring only once. This TCR was sampled from a woman between 45 and 65 years old in good health and CMV-seropositive. The specimen was PBMCs.

CDR3 protein: CASSLKQAVETQYF. In DNA, the CDR3 is TGCGCCAGCAGCTTAAAACAGGCGGTAGAGACCCAGTACTTC. The chain combines TRBV5-1 with TRBJ2-5, with TRBD1 as a possible D gene (5 bases). Germline CDR1 is SGHRS and CDR2 is YFSETQ. With 2 bases removed from V and 4 bases from J, the gap between germline ends came to 12 bases. There are 14 residues in the CDR3.